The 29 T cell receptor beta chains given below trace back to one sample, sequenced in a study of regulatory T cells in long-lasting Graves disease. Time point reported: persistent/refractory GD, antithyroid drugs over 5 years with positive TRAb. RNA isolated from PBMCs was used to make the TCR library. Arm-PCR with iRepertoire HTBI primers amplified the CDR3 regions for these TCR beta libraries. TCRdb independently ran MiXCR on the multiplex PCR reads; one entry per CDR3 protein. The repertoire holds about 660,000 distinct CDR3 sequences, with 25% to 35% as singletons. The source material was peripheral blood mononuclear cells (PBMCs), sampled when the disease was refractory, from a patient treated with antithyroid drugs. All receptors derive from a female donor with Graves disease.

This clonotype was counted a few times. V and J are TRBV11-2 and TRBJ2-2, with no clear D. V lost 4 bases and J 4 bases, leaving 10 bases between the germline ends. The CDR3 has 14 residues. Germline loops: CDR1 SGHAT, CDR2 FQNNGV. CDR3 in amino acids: CASSSWTSTGELFF. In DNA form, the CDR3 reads TGTGCCAGCAGCTCTTGGACCTCCACCGGGGAGCTGTTTTTT.

CDR3 in amino acids: CASSLDNSYEQYF. The CDR3 nucleotides are TGCGCCAGCAGCTTAGACAACTCCTACGAGCAGTACTTC. The chain recombines TRBV5-1 with TRBJ2-7; no clear D gene. CDR3 length: 13 amino acids. CDR1 and CDR2 from the germline V gene are SGHRS and YFSETQ. Trimming shortened V by 2 bases and J by 0 bases, and 6 bases separated the two germline ends.

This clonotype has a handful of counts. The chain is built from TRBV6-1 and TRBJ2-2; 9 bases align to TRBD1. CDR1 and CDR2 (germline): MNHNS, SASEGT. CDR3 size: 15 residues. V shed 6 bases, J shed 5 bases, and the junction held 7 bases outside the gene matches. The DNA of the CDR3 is TGTGCCAGCAGCTCCGGGACAGGGCTGACCGGGGAGCTGTTTTTT. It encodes CASSSGTGLTGELFF.

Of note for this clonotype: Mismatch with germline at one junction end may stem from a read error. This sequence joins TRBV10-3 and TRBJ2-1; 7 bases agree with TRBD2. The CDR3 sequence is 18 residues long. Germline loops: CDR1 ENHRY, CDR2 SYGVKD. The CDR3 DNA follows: TGTGCCATCAGTGAGTCGAGCGGTAGAGGGAGGGCCTATAATGAGCAGTTCTTC. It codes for CAISESSGRGRAYNEQFF.

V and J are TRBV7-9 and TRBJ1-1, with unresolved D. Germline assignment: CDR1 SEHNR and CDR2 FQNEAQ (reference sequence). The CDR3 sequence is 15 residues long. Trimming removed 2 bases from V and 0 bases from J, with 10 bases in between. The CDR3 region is CASSLSGFLNTEAFF. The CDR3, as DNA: TGTGCCAGCAGCTTATCCGGGTTTCTGAACACTGAAGCTTTCTTT.

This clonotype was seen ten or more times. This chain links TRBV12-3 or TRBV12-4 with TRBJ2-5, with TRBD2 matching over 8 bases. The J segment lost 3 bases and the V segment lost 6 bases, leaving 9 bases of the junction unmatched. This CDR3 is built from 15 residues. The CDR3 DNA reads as TGTGCCAGCAGCAAACATGCGGGAGGAGAAGAGACCCAGTACTTC. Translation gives CASSKHAGGEETQYF.

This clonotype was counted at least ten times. CDR3 nucleotides: TGTGCCAGCAGTTTTGGACAGCGTGAAGCTTTCTTT. This translates into CASSFGQREAFF. The rearrangement links TRBV28 to TRBJ1-1; the D gene is possibly TRBD1 (6 bases). The germline V gene encodes CDR1 MDHEN and CDR2 SYDVKM. The CDR3 is made up of 12 amino acids. Trimming left V 3 bases short and J 7 bases short, with 9 bases between.

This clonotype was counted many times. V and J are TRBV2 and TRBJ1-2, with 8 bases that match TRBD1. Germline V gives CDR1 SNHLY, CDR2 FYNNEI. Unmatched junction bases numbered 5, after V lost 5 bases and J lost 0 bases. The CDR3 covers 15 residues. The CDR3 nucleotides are TGTGCCAGCAGTTTCCGGACAGGGACTAACTATGGCTACACCTTC. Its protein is CASSFRTGTNYGYTF.

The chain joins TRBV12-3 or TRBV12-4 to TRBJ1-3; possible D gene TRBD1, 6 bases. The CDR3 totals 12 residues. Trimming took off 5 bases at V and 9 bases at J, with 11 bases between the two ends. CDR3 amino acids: CASSHNRVTIYF. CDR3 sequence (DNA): TGTGCCAGCAGTCATAACAGGGTCACCATATATTTT.

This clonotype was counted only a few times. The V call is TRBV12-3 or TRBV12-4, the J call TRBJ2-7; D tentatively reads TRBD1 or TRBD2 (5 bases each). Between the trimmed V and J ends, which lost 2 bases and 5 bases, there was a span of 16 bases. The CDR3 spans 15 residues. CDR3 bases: TGTGCCAGCAGTTTAAGGGGACGGGGTAGGAACGAGCAGTACTTC. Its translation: CASSLRGRGRNEQYF.

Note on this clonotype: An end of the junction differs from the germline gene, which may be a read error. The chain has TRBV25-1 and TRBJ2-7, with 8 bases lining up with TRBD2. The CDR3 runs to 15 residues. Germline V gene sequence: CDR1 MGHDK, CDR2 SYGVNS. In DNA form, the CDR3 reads TGTGCCAGTAGTGGTACTAGCGGAAGCTCCTACGAGCAGTACTTC. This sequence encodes CASSGTSGSSYEQYF.

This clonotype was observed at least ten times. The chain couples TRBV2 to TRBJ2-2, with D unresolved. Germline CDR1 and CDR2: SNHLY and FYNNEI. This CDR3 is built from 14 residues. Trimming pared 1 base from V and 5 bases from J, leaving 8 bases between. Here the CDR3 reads CASSEGLGTGELFF. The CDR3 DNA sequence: TGTGCCAGCAGTGAAGGGCTCGGGACCGGGGAGCTGTTTTTT.

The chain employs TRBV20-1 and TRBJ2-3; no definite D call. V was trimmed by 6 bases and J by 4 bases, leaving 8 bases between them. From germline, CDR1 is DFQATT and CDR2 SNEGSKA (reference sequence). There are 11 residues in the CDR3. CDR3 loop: CSARLSDTQYF. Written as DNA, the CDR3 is TGCAGTGCAAGACTGTCAGATACGCAGTATTTT.

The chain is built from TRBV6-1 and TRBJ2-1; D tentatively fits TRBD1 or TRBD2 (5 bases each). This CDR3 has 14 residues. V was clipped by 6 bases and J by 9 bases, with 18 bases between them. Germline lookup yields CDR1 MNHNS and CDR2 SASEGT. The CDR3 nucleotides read TGTGCCAGCAGCCTCCGGGACCTTTCGGGTGAGCAGTTCTTC. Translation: CASSLRDLSGEQFF.

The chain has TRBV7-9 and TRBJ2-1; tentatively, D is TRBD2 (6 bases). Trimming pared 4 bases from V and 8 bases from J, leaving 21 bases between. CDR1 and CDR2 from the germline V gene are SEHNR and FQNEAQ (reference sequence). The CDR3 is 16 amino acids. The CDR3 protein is CASSSHGSSAFDEQFF. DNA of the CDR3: TGTGCCAGCAGCTCGCACGGGAGTAGTGCGTTCGATGAGCAGTTCTTC.

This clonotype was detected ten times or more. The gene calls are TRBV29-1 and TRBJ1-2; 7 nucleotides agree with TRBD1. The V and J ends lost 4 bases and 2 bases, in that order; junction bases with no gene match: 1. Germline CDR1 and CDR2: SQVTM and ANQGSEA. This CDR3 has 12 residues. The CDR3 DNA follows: TGCAGCGTTGCAGGGGGGAACTATGGCTACACCTTC. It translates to CSVAGGNYGYTF.

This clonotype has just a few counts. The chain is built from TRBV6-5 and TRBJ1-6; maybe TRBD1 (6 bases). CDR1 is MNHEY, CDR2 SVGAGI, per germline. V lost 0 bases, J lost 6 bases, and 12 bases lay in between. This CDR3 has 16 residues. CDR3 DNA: TGTGCCAGCAGTTACTCGGTGGACAGAGCTAATTCACCCCTCCACTTT. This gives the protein CASSYSVDRANSPLHF.

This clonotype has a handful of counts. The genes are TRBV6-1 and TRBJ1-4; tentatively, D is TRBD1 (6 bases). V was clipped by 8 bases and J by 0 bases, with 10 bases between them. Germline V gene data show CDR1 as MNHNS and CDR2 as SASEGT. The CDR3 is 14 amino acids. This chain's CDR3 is CASGGTTTNEKLFF. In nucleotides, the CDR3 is TGTGCCAGCGGGGGCACAACAACTAATGAAAAACTGTTTTTT.

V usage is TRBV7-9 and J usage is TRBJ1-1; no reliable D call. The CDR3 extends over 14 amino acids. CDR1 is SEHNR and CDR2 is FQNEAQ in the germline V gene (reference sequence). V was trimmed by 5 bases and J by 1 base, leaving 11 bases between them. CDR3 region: CASSSRSENTEAFF. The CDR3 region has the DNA TGTGCCAGCAGCAGCAGGAGCGAGAACACTGAAGCTTTCTTT.

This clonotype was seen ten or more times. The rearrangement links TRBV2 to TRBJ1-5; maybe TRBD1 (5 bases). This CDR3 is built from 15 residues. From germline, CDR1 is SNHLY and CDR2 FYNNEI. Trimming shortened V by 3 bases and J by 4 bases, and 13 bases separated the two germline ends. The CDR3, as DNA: TGTGCCAGCAGTGATAGATCGGGGGGGAATCAGCCCCAGCATTTT. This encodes CASSDRSGGNQPQHF.

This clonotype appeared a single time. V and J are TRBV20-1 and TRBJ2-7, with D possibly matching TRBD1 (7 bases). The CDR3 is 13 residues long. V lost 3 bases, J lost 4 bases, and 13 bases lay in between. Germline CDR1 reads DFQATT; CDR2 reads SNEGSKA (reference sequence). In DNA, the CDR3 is TGCAGTGCTAGGACCCAGGGGGGTTACGAGCAGTACTTC. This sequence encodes CSARTQGGYEQYF.

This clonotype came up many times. The CDR3 spells CASSWTGGTEAFF. The CDR3 bases are TGTGCCAGCAGTTGGACAGGGGGCACTGAAGCTTTCTTT. This chain uses TRBV12-3 or TRBV12-4 with TRBJ1-1; 10 positions agree with TRBD1. This CDR3 is built from 13 residues. The J segment lost 4 bases and the V segment lost 4 bases, leaving 0 bases of the junction unmatched.

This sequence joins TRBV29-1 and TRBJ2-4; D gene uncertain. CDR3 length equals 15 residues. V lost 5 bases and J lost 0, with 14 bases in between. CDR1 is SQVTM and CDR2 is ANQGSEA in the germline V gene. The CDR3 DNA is TGCAGCGTTACCCGGACGGATATAGCCAAAAACATTCAGTACTTC. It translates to CSVTRTDIAKNIQYF. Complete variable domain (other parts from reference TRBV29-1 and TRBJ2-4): SAVISQKPSRDICQRGTSLTIQCQVDSQVTMMFWYRQQPGQSLTLIATANQGSEATYESGFVIDKFPISRPNLTFSTLTVSNMSPEDSSIYLCSVTRTDIAKNIQYFGAGTRLSVL.

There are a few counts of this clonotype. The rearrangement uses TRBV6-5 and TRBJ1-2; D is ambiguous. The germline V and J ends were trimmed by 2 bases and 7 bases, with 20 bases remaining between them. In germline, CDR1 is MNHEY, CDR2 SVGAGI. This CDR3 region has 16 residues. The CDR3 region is CASSYKPEGKVSGYTF. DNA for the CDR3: TGTGCCAGCAGTTACAAACCAGAGGGTAAAGTCTCTGGCTACACCTTC.

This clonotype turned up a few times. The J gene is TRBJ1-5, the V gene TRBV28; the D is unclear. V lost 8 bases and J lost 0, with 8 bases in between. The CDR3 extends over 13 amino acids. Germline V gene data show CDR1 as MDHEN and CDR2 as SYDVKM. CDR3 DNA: TGTGCCAGCCGTCTTTATAGCAATCAGCCCCAGCATTTT. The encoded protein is CASRLYSNQPQHF.

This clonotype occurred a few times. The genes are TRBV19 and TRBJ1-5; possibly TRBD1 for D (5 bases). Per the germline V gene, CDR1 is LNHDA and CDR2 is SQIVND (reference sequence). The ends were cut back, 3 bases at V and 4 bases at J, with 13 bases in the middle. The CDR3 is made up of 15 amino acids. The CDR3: CASSIDGGVNQPQHF. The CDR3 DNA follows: TGTGCCAGTAGTATCGACGGAGGGGTTAATCAGCCCCAGCATTTT. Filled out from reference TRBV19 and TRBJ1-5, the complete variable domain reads DGGITQSPKYLFRKEGQNVTLSCEQNLNHDAMYWYRQDPGQGLRLIYYSQIVNDFQKGDIAEGYSVSREKKESFPLTVTSAQKNPTAFYLCASSIDGGVNQPQHFGDGTRLSIL.

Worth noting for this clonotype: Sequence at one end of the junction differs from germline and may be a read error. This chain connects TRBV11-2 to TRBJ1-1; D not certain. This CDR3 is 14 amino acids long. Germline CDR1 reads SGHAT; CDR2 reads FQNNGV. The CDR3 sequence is CASSLVGVGTEAFF. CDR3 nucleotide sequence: TGCGCCAGCAGCTTGGTGGGTGTAGGGACTGAAGCTTTCTTT.

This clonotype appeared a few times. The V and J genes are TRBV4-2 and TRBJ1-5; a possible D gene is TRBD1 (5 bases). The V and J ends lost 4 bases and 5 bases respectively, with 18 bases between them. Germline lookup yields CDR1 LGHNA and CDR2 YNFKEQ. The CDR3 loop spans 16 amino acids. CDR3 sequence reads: CASSPRGLREDQPQHF. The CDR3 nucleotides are TGTGCCAGCAGCCCACGGGGGTTGAGGGAGGATCAGCCCCAGCATTTT.

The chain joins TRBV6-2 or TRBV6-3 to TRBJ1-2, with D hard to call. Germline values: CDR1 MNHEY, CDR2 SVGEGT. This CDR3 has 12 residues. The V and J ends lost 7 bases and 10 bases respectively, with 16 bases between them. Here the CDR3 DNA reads TGTGCCAGCAACAGAGGAGGAGTCTCCTACACCTTC. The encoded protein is CASNRGGVSYTF.